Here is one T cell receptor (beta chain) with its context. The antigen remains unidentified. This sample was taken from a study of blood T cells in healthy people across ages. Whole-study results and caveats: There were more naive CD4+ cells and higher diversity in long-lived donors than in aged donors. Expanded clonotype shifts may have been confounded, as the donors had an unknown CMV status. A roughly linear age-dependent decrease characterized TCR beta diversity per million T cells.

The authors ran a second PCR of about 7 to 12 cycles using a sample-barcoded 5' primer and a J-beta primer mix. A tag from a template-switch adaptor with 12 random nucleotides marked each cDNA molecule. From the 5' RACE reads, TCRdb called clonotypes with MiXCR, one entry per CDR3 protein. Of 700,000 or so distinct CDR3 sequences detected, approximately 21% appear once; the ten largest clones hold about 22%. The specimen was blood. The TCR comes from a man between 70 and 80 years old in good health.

The CDR3 sequence: CAGHGTGIYNEQFF. The DNA for the CDR3 is TGTGCCGGGCACGGGACAGGCATCTACAATGAGCAGTTCTTC. The chain is built from TRBV6-1 and TRBJ2-1; TRBD1 aligns across 8 bases. The CDR3 is 14 residues long. J was trimmed by 3 bases and V by 11 bases; bases with no gene match: 9. The germline CDR1 and CDR2 sequences are MNHNS and SASEGT.